This TCR beta chain stems from a study of T cells in Graves' hyperthyroidism and ophthalmopathy. This clonotype was detected ten times or more. Its antigen remains unidentified. Overall study results and limits: The model's output predicted ophthalmopathy at a median of around 7 months prior to onset.

The diagnostic basis comprised clinical symptoms, serum thyroxine and TRAb, thyroid ultrasound and orbital computed tomography. A sample of blood taken at first hyperthyroidism diagnosis preceded any ophthalmopathy symptoms. Template material for amplifying TCR beta CDR3 regions consisted of RNA transcripts. The primer set for the first-round RT-PCR of the TCR CDR3 was HTBI. One entry per CDR3 protein results from TCRdb running MiXCR on the multiplex PCR reads. The sample contains around 340,000 distinct CDR3 sequences, about 18% of which appear only once. The V end lost 0 bases, the J end lost 3 bases, and 23 bases lay between the germline ends. The CDR3 runs to 19 residues. Germline values: CDR1 SEHNR, CDR2 FQNEAQ (reference sequence).

This rearrangement joins TRBV7-9 to TRBJ1-1; D is unclear. The specimen was blood. This clonotype was sampled from a woman aged 30 to 39 with Graves' hyperthyroidism that later progressed to Graves' ophthalmopathy. The CDR3 here is CASSLAWPGRLSGYTEAFF. The CDR3 DNA follows: TGTGCCAGCAGCTTAGCCTGGCCAGGAAGATTATCCGGGTACACTGAAGCTTTCTTT.